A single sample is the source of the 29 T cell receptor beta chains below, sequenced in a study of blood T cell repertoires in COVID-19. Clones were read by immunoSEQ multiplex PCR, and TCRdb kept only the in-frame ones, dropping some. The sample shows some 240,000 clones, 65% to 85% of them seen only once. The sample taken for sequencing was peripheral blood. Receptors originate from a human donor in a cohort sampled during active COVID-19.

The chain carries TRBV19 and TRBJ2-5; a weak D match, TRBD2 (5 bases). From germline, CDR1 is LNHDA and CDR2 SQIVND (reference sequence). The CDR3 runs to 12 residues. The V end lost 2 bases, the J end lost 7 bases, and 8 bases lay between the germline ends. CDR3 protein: CASSITAGTQYF. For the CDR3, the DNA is TGTGCCAGTAGTATAACGGCGGGGACCCAGTACTTC.

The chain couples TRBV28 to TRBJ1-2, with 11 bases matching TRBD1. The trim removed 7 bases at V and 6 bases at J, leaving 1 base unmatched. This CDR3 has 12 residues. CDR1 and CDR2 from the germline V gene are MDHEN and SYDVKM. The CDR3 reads CASKDRGHGYTF. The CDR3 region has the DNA TGTGCCAGCAAGGACAGGGGGCATGGCTACACCTTC.

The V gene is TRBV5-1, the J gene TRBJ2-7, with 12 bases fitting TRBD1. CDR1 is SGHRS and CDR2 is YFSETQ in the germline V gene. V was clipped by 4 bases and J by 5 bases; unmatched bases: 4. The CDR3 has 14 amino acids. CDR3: CASSLGTGGHEQYF. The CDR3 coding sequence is TGCGCCAGCAGCCTCGGGACAGGGGGCCACGAGCAGTACTTC. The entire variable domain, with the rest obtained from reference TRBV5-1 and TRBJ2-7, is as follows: KAGVTQTPRYLIKTRGQQVTLSCSPISGHRSVSWYQQTPGQGLQFLFEYFSETQRNKGNFPGRFSGRQFSNSRSEMNVSTLELGDSALYLCASSLGTGGHEQYFGPGTRLTVT.

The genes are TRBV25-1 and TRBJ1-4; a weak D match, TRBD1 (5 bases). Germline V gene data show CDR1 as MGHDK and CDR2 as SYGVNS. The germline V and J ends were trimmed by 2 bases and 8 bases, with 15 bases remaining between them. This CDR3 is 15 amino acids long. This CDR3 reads CASSERGGGGEKLFF. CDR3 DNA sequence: TGTGCCAGCAGTGAACGGGGGGGTGGTGGCGAAAAACTGTTTTTT. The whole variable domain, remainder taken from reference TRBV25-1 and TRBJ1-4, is EADIYQTPRYLVIGTGKKITLECSQTMGHDKMYWYQQDPGMELHLIHYSYGVNSTEKGDLSSESTVSRIRTEHFPLTLESARPSHTSQYLCASSERGGGGEKLFFGSGTQLSVL.

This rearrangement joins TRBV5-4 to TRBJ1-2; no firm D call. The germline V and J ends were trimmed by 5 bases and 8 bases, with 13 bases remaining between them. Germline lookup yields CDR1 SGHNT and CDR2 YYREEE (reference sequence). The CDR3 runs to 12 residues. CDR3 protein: CASRMSGRGYTF. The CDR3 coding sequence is TGTGCCAGCAGGATGTCGGGGAGAGGCTACACCTTC.

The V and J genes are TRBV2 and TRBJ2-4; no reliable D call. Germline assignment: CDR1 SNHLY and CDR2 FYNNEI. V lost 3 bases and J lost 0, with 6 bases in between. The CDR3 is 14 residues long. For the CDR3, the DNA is TGTGCCAGCAGTGATCGGGTAGCCAAAAACATTCAGTACTTC. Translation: CASSDRVAKNIQYF.

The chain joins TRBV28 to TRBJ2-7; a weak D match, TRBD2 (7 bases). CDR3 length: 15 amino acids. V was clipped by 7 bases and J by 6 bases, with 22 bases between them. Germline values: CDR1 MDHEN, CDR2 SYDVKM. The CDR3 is CASISPGGPGFEQYF. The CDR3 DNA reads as TGTGCCAGCATTTCCCCCGGGGGGCCGGGGTTCGAGCAGTACTTC.

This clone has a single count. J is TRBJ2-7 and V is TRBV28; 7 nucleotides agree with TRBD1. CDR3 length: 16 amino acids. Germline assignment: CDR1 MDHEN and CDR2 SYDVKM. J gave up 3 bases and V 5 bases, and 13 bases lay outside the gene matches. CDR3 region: CASSALRDSKRYEQYF. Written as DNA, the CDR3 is TGTGCCAGCAGTGCCCTCCGGGACAGTAAACGCTACGAGCAGTACTTC.

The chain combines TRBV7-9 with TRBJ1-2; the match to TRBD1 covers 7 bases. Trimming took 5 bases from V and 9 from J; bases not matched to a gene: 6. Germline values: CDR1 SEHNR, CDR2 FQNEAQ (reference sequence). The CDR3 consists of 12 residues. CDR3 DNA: TGTGCCAGCAGCCCAGACAGGGATAGCTACACCTTC. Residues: CASSPDRDSYTF.

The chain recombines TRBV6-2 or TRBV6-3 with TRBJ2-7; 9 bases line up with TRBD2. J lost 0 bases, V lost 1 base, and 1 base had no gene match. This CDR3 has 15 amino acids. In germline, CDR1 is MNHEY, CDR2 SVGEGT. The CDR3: CASSYLAGDSYEQYF. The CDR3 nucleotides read TGTGCCAGCAGTTACTTAGCGGGGGACTCCTACGAGCAGTACTTC.

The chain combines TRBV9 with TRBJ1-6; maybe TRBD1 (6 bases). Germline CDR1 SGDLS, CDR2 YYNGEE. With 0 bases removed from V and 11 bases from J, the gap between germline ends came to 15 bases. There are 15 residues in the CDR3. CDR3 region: CASSVELGGGAPLHF. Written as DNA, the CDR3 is TGTGCCAGCAGCGTAGAGTTAGGGGGTGGGGCACCCCTCCACTTT.

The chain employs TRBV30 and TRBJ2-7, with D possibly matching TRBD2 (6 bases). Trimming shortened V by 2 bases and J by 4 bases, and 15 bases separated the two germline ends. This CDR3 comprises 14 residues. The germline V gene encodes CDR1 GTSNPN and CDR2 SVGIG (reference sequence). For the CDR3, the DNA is TGTGCCTGGAGTTTCGGCGGGGATTTATACGAGCAGTACTTC. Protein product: CAWSFGGDLYEQYF.

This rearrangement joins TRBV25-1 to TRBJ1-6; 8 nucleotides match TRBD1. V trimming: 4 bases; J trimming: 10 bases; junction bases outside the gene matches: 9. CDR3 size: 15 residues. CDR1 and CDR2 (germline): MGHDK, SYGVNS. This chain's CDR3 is CASSARTGLGSPLHF. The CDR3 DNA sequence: TGTGCCAGCAGTGCCAGGACAGGGCTAGGGTCACCCCTCCACTTT.

CDR3 amino acids: CASSQFGGGPSYEQYF. The CDR3 DNA is TGTGCCAGCAGCCAATTCGGCGGGGGGCCCTCCTACGAGCAGTACTTC. The rearrangement links TRBV3-1 (or the pseudogene TRBV3-2) to TRBJ2-7, with 8 nucleotides matching TRBD2. Per the germline V gene, CDR1 is LGHDT and CDR2 is YNNKEL (reference sequence). V shed 2 bases and J 0 bases; nucleotides not matched to a gene: 6. The CDR3 has 16 amino acids.

CDR3 coding DNA: TGTGCCAGCAGGGGGACAGGTCTGGAACTTTACTTC. Translating it yields CASRGTGLELYF. The chain combines TRBV7-6 with TRBJ2-7; 8 bases line up with TRBD1. The CDR3 covers 12 residues. Germline CDR1 SGHVS, CDR2 FNYEAQ. V shed 6 bases and J 13 bases; nucleotides not matched to a gene: 11.

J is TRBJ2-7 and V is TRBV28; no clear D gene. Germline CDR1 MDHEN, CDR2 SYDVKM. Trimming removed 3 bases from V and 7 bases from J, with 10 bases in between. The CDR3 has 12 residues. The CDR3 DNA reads TGTGCCAGCAGTTTCCTATTCTCTGAGCAGTACTTC. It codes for CASSFLFSEQYF.

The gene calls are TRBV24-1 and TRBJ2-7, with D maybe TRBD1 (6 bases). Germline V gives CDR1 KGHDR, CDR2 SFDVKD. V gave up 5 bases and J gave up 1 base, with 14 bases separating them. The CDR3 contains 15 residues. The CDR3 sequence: CATSGGDTPSYEQYF. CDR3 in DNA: TGTGCCACCAGTGGAGGGGACACTCCATCCTACGAGCAGTACTTC.

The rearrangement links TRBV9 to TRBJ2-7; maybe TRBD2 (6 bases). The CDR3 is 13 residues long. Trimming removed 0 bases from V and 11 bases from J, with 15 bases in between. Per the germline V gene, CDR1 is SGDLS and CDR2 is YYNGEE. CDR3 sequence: CASSVDQSGVKYF. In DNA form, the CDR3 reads TGTGCCAGCAGCGTAGATCAGTCGGGGGTGAAGTACTTC.

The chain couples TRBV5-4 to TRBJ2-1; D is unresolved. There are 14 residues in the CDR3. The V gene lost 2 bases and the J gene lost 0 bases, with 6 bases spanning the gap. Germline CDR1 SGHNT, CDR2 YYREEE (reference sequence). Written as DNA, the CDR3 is TGTGCCAGCAGCTTTCTAGACTCCTACAATGAGCAGTTCTTC. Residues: CASSFLDSYNEQFF.

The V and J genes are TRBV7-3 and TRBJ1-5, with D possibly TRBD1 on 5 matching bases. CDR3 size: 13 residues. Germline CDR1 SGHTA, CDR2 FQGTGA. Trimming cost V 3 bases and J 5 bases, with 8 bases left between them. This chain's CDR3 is CASSLTAYQPQHF. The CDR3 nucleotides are TGTGCCAGCAGCTTGACAGCTTATCAGCCCCAGCATTTT.

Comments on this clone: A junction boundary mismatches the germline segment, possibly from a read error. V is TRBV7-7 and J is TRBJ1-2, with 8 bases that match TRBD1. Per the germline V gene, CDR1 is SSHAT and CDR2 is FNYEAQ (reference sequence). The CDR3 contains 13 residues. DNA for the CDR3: TGTGCTAGCAGCCCTATTGGACAGGGAGGGTACACCTTC. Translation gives CASSPIGQGGYTF.

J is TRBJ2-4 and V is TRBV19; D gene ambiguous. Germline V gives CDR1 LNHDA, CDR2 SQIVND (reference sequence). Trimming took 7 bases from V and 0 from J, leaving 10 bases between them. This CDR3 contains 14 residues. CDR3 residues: CASKTHVAKNIQYF. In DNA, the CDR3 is TGTGCCAGTAAGACACACGTAGCCAAAAACATTCAGTACTTC.

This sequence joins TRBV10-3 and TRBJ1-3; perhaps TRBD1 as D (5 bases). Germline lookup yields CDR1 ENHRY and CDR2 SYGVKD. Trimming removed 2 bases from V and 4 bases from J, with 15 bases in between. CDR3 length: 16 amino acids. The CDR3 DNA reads TGTGCCATCAGTGAGATACAGGTAAACGTCGGAAACACCATATATTTT. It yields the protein CAISEIQVNVGNTIYF.

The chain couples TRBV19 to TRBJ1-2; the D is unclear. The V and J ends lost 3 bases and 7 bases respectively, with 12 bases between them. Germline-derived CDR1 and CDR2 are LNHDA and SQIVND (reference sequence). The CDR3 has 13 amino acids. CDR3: CASSIFSEGGYTF. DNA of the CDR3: TGTGCCAGTAGTATCTTCAGCGAAGGTGGCTACACCTTC.

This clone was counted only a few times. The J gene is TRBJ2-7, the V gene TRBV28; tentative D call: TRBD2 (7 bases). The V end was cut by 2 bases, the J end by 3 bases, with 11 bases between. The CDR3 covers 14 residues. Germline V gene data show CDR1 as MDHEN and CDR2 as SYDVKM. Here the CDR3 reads CASSLKGGGYEQYF. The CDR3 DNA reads TGTGCCAGCAGTTTAAAAGGGGGGGGCTACGAGCAGTACTTC.

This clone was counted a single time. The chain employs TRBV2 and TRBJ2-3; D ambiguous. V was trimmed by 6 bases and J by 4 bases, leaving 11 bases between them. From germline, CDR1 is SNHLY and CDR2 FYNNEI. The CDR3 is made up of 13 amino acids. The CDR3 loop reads CASRRTVPDTQYF. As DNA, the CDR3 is TGTGCCAGCAGGCGTACAGTCCCAGATACGCAGTATTTT.

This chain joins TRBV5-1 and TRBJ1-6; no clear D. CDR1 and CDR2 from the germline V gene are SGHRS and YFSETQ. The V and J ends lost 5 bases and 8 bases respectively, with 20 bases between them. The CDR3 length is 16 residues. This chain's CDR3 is CASRRVTGISDSPLHF. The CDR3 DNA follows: TGCGCCAGCAGGAGAGTAACCGGGATTTCGGATTCACCCCTCCACTTT. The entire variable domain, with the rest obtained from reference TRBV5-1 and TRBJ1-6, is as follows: KAGVTQTPRYLIKTRGQQVTLSCSPISGHRSVSWYQQTPGQGLQFLFEYFSETQRNKGNFPGRFSGRQFSNSRSEMNVSTLELGDSALYLCASRRVTGISDSPLHFGNGTRLTVT.

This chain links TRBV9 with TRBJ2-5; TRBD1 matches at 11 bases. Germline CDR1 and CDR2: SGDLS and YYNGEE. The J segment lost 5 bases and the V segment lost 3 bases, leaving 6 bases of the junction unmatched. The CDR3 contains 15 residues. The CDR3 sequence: CASSAGQGGGETQYF. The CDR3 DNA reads TGTGCCAGCAGCGCGGGACAGGGGGGAGGGGAGACCCAGTACTTC.

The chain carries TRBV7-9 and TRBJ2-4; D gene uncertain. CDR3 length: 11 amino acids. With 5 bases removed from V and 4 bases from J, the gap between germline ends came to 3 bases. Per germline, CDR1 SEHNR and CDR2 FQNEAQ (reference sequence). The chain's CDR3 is CASSQKNIQYF. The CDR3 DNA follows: TGTGCCAGCAGCCAAAAAAACATTCAGTACTTC.